This T cell receptor beta chain is from a study of monozygotic twins with inflammatory bowel disease. The CDR3 covers 14 residues. Nested PCRs of approximately 16 and 10 cycles, two in total, were run on TCRalpha and TCRbeta cDNA. For each CDR3 protein, TCRdb gives one entry from its re-call of the 5' RACE reads, without DNA. This sample contains 400,000 to 500,000 distinct CDR3 sequences. The chain employs TRBV12-3 or TRBV12-4 and TRBJ2-7; with no DNA, the TCRdb D assignment of TRBD1 cannot be verified. Sequenced input: blood. This TCR came from a human donor with ulcerative colitis or Crohn's disease, or a healthy co-twin of an affected twin (not recorded which). This CDR3 is CASSWGTGSLEQYF.